This record concerns one T cell receptor (beta chain) sequence. Participants' reported clinical history set cohort assignment. Cohort 3 donors were reported recovered after two negative PCRs, clearance, or symptom resolution. The data are from a study of blood T cell repertoires in COVID-19. Per the study methods: Estimation of nucleated cell counts was performed using reference gene primer amplification. Measured with immunoSEQ multiplex PCR; TCRdb has only the in-frame clones, and not every one. The D gene and trimming were derived from the DNA, and the V and J assignments and clone size from that table. The sample shows over 200,000 clones, around nine tenths of them seen only once. CDR3 length: 16 residues. V lost 1 base, J lost 0 bases, and 2 bases stayed unmatched. Germline V gene data show CDR1 as MGHRA and CDR2 as YSYEKL.

The material sequenced was PBMCs or T cells enriched from blood (not recorded which). The V call is TRBV4-1, the J call TRBJ1-3; the match to TRBD1 covers 8 bases. The TCR sequence derives from a man aged 30-40 years who had recovered from COVID-19. CDR3 coding DNA: TGCGCCAGCAGCCAAGGGGACAGGATCTCTGGAAACACCATATATTTT. The encoded protein is CASSQGDRISGNTIYF.